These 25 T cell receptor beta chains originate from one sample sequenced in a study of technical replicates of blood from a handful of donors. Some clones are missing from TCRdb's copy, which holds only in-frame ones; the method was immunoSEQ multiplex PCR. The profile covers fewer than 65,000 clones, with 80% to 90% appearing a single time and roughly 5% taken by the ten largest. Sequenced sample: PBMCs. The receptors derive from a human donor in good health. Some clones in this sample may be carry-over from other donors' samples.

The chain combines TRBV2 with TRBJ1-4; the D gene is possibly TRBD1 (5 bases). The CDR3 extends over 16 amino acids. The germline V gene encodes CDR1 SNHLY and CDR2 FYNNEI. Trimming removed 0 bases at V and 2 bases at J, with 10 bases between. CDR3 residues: CASSEAAGGTNEKLFF. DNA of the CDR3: TGTGCCAGCAGTGAAGCGGCGGGGGGGACTAATGAAAAACTGTTTTTT. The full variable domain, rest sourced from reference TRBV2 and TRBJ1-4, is EPEVTQTPSHQVTQMGQEVILRCVPISNHLYFYWYRQILGQKVEFLVSFYNNEISEKSEIFDDQFSVERPDGSNFTLKIRSTKLEDSAMYFCASSEAAGGTNEKLFFGSGTQLSVL.

CDR3 coding DNA: TGTGCCAGCAGCTTAGGTCGGACAACGAACACCGGGGAGCTGTTTTTT. Its protein is CASSLGRTTNTGELFF. The chain uses TRBV7-2 and TRBJ2-2; D may be TRBD1 (5 bases). This CDR3 comprises 16 residues. The germline V gene has CDR1 SGHTA and CDR2 FQGNSA. Trimming removed 1 base from V and 0 bases from J, with 9 bases in between.

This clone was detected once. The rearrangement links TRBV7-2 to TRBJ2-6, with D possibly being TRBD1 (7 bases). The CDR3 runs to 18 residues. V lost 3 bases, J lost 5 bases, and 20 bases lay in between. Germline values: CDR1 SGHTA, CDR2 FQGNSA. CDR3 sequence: CASSFSPGEGGRANVLTF. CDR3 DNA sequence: TGTGCCAGCAGCTTCTCACCGGGGGAAGGGGGCAGGGCCAACGTCCTGACTTTC.

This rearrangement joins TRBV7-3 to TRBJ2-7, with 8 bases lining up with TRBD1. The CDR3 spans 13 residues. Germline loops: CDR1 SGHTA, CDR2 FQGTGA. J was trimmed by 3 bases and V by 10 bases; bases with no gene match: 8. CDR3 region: CAIRGTGHYEQYF. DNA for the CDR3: TGTGCCATCCGGGGGACAGGCCACTACGAGCAGTACTTC.

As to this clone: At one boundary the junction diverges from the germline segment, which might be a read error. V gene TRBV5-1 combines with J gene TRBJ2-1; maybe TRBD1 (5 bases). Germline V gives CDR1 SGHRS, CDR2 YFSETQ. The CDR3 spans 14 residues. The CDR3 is CASSLETAYNEQFF. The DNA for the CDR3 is TGCGCCAGCAGTTTGGAGACAGCTTACAATGAGCAGTTCTTC.

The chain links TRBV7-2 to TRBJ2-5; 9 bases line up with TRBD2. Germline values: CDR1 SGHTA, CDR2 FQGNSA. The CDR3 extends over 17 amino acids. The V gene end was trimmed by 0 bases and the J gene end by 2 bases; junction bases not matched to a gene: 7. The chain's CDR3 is CASSLALFTSGQETQYF. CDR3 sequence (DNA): TGTGCCAGCAGCTTAGCGCTATTCACTAGCGGGCAAGAGACCCAGTACTTC.

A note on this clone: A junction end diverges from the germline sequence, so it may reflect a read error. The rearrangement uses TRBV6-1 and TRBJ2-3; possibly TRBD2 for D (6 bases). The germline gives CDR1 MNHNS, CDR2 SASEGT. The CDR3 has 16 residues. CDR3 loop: CASTENGGIRHGTQYF. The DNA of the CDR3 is TGTGCCAGCACTGAAAATGGAGGGATACGGCACGGTACGCAGTATTTT.

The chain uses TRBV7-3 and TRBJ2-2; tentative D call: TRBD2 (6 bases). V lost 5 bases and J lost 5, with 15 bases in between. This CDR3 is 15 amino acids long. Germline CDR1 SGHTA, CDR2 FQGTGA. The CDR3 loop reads CASSRTGTATGELFF. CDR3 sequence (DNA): TGTGCCAGCAGCCGGACCGGGACTGCAACCGGGGAGCTGTTTTTT.

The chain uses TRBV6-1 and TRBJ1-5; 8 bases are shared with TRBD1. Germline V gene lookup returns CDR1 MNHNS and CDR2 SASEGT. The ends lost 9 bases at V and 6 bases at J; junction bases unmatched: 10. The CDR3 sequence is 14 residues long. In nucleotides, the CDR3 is TGTGCCAGTAAATTCAGGGGGCCCCCTCAGCCCCAGCATTTT. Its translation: CASKFRGPPQPQHF.

As DNA, the CDR3 is TGTGCCAGCAGCCAAGGACACGGCTACACTGAAGCTTTCTTT. Protein: CASSQGHGYTEAFF. The rearrangement joins TRBV7-9 to TRBJ1-1, with D possibly matching TRBD1 (5 bases). Between the trimmed V and J ends, which lost 5 bases and 3 bases, there was a span of 13 bases. Germline V gene sequence: CDR1 SEHNR, CDR2 FQNEAQ (reference sequence). CDR3 size: 14 residues. The full variable domain, completed using reference TRBV7-9 and TRBJ1-1, is DTGVSQNPRHKITKRGQNVTFRCDPISEHNRLYWYRQTLGQGPEFLTYFQNEAQLEKSRLLSDRFSAERPKGSFSTLEIQRTEQGDSAMYLCASSQGHGYTEAFFGQGTRLTVV.

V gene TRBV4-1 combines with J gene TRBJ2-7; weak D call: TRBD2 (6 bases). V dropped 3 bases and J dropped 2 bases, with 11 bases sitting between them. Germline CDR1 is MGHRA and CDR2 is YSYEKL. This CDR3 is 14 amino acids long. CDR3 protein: CASSHPGGTYEQYF. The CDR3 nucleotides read TGCGCCAGCAGCCACCCCGGGGGAACCTACGAGCAGTACTTC.

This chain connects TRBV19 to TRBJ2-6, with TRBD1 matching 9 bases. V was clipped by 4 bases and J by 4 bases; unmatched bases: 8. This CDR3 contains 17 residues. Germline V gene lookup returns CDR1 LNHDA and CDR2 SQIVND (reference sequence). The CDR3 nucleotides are TGTGCCAGTAGTACGACCGACAGGGGGGGCGGGGCCAACGTCCTGACTTTC. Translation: CASSTTDRGGGANVLTF. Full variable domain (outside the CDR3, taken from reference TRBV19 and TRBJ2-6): DGGITQSPKYLFRKEGQNVTLSCEQNLNHDAMYWYRQDPGQGLRLIYYSQIVNDFQKGDIAEGYSVSREKKESFPLTVTSAQKNPTAFYLCASSTTDRGGGANVLTFGAGSRLTVL.

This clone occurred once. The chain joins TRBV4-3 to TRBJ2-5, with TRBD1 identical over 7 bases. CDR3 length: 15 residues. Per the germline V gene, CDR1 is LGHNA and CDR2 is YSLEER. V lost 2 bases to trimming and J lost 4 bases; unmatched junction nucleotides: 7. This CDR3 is CASSQQIRQGETQYF. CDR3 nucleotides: TGCGCCAGCAGCCAACAAATTCGACAGGGAGAGACCCAGTACTTC.

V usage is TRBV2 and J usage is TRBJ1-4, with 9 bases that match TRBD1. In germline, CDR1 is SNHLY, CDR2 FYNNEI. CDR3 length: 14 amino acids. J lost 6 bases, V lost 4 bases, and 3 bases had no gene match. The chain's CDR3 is CASSGGTGYEKLFF. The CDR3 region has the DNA TGTGCCAGCAGTGGAGGGACAGGGTATGAAAAACTGTTTTTT.

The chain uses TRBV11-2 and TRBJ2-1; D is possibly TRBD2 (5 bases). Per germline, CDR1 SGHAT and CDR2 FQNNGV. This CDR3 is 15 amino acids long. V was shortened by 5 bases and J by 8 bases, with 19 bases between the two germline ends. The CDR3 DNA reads TGTGCCAGCAGCACAAACCCTAGCCCCGCCGATGAGCAGTTCTTC. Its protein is CASSTNPSPADEQFF.

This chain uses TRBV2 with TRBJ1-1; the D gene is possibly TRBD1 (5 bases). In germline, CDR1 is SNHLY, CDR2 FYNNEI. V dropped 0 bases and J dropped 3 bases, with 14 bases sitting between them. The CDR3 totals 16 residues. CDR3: CASSEALGGTHTEAFF. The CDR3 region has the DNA TGTGCCAGCAGTGAAGCGCTGGGAGGGACCCACACTGAAGCTTTCTTT.

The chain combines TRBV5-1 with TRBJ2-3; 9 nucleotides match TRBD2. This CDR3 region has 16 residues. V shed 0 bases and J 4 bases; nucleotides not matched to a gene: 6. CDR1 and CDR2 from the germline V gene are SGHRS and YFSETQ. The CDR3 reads CASSLGSSGVADTQYF. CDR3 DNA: TGCGCCAGCAGCTTGGGTTCTAGCGGGGTGGCAGATACGCAGTATTTT.

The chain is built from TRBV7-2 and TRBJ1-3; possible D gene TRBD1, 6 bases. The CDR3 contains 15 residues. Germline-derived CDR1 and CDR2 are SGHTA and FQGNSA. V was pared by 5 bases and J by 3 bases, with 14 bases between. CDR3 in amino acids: CASSVDRTLGNTIYF. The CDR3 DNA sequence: TGTGCCAGCAGCGTAGACAGGACCCTTGGAAACACCATATATTTT.

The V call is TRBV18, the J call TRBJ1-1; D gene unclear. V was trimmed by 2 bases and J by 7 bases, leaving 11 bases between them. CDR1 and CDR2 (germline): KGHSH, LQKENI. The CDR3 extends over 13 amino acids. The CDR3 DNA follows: TGTGCCAGCTCACCAATATGGAGAAGTGAAGCTTTCTTT. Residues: CASSPIWRSEAFF.

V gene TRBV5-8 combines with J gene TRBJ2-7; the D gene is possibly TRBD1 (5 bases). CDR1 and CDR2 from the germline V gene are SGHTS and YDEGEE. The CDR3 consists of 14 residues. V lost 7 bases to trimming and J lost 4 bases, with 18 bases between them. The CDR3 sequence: CASAERGRAYEQYF. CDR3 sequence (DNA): TGTGCCAGCGCGGAACGCGGCAGGGCTTACGAGCAGTACTTC.

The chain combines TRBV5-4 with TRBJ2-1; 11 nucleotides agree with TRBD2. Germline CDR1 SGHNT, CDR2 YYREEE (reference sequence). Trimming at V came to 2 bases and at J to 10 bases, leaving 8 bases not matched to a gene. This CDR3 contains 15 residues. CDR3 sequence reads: CASSFLLAGVGEQFF. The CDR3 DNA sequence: TGTGCCAGCAGCTTTCTACTAGCGGGAGTTGGGGAGCAGTTCTTC.

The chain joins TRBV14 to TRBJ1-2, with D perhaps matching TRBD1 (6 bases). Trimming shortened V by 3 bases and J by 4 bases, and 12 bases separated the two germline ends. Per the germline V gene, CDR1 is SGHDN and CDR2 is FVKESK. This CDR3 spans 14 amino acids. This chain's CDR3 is CASSHWGLGYGYTF. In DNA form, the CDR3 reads TGTGCCAGCAGCCATTGGGGGCTCGGCTATGGCTACACCTTC.

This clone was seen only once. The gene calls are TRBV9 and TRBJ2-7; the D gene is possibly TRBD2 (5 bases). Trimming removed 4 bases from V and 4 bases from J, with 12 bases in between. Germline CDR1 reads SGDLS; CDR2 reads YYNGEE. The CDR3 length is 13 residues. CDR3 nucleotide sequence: TGTGCCAGCAGCTTGTCGGGGTCTTACGAGCAGTACTTC. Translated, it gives CASSLSGSYEQYF.

The CDR3 sequence is CASSAYRNTEAFF. In DNA, the CDR3 is TGTGCCAGCAGTGCTTACAGGAACACTGAAGCTTTCTTT. The V and J genes are TRBV6-1 and TRBJ1-1; D gene ambiguous. The germline V gene encodes CDR1 MNHNS and CDR2 SASEGT. This CDR3 region has 13 residues. V was pared by 4 bases and J by 1 base, with 7 bases between.

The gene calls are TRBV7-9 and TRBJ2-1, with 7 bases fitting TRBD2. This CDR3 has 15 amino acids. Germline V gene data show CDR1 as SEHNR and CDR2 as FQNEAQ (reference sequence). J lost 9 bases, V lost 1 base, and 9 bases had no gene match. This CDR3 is CASSLGSSGMGEQFF. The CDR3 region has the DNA TGTGCCAGCAGCTTAGGTTCTAGCGGAATGGGTGAGCAGTTCTTC. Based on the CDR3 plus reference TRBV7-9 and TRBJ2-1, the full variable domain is DTGVSQNPRHKITKRGQNVTFRCDPISEHNRLYWYRQTLGQGPEFLTYFQNEAQLEKSRLLSDRFSAERPKGSFSTLEIQRTEQGDSAMYLCASSLGSSGMGEQFFGPGTRLTVL.